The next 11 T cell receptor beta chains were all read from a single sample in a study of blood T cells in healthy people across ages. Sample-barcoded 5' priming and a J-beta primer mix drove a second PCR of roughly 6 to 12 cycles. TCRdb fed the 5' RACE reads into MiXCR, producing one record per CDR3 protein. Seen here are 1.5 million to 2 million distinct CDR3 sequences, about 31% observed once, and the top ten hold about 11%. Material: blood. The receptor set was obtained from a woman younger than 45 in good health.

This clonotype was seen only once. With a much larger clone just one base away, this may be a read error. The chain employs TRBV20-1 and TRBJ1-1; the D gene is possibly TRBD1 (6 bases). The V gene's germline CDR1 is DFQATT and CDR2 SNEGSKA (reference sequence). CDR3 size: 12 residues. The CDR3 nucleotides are TGCAGTAGTCAAAGGGGGGACACTGGAGCTTTCTTT. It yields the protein CSSQRGDTGAFF.

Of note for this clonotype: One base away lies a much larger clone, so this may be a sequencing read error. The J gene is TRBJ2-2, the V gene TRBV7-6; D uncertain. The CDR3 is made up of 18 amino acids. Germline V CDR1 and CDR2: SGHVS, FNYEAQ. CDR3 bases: TGTGCCAGCAGCTTAGCGCTACCAGGCCCGACGAACACCCGGGAGCTGTTTTTT. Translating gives CASSLALPGPTNTRELFF.

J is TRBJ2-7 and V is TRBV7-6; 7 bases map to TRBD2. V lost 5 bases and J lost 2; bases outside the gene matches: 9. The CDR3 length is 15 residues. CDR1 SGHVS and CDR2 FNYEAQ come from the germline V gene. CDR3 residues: CASSQTGGGAYEQYF. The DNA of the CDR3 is TGTGCCAGCAGCCAAACTGGGGGGGGTGCCTACGAGCAGTACTTC. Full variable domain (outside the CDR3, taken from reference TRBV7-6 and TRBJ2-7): GAGVSQSPRYKVTKRGQDVALRCDPISGHVSLYWYRQALGQGPEFLTYFNYEAQQDKSGLPNDRFSAERPEGSISTLTIQRTEQRDSAMYRCASSQTGGGAYEQYFGPGTRLTVT.

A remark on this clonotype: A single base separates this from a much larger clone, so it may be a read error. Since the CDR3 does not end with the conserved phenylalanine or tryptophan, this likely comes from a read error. CDR3: CASRARDNYNEQFV. The CDR3 nucleotides read TGCGCCAGCAGGGCCCGGGACAACTACAATGAGCAGTTCGTC. This chain links TRBV5-1 with TRBJ2-1; D might be TRBD1 (6 bases). Germline CDR1 reads SGHRS; CDR2 reads YFSETQ. The V end was cut by 5 bases, the J end by 3 bases, with 12 bases between. The CDR3 consists of 14 residues.

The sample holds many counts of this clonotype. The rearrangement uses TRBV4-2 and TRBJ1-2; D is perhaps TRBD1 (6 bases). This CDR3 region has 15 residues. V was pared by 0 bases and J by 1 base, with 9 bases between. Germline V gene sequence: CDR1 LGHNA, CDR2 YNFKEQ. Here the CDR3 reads CASSQDSQGNYGYTF. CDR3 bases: TGTGCCAGCAGCCAAGATTCACAGGGTAACTATGGCTACACCTTC.

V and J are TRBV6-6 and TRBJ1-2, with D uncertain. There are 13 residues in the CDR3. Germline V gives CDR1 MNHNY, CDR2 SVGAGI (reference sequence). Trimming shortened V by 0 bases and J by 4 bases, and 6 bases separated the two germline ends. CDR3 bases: TGTGCCAGCAGTTACTCGCAGCCCTATGGCTACACCTTC. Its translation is CASSYSQPYGYTF.

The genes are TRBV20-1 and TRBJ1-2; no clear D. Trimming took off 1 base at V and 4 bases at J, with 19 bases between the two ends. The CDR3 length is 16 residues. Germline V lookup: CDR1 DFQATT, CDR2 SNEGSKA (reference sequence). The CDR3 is CSARVMGRESGYGYTF. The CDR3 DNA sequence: TGCAGTGCTAGAGTTATGGGCCGAGAAAGCGGCTATGGCTACACCTTC.

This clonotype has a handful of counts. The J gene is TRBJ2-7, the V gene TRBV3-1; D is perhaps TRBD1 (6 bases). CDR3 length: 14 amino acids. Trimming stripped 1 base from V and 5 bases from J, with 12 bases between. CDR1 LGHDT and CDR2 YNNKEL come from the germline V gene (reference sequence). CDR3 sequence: CASSQVHRENEQYF. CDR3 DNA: TGTGCCAGCAGCCAAGTTCACAGGGAGAACGAGCAGTACTTC.

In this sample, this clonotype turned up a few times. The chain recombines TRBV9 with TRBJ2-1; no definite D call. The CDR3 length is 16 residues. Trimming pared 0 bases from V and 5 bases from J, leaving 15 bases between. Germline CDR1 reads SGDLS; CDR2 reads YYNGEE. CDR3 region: CASSVENNYGNNEQFF. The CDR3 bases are TGTGCCAGCAGCGTAGAGAACAATTACGGTAACAATGAGCAGTTCTTC.

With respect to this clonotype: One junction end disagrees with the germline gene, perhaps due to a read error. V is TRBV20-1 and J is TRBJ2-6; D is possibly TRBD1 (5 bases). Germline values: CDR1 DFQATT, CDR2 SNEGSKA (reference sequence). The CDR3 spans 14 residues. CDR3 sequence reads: CSASMTSGANVPTF. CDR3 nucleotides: TGCAGTGCTAGCATGACCTCTGGGGCCAACGTCCCGACTTTC.

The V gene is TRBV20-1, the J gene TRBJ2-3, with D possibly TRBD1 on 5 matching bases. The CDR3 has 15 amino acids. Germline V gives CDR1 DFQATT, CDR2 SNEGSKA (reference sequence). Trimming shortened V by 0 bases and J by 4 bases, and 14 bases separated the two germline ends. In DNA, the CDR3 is TGCAGTGCTAGAGATGGGCAGGGCTTATCAGATACGCAGTATTTT. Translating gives CSARDGQGLSDTQYF.